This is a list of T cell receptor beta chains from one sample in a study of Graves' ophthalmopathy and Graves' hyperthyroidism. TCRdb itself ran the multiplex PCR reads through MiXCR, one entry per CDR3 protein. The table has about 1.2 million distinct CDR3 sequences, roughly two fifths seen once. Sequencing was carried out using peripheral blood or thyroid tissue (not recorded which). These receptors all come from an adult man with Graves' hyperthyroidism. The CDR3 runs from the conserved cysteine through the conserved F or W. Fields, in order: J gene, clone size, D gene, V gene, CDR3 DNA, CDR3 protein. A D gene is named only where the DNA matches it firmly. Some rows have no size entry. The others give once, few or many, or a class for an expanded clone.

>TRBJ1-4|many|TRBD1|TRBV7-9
TGTGCCAGCGGGGGGACAGGCCCTGCAACTAATGAAAAACTGTTTTTT
CASGGTGPATNEKLFF
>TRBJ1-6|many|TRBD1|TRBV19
TGTGCCAGTAGTATCGCCCACCTTGGACAGGGCGCGGATTCACCCCTCCACTTT
CASSIAHLGQGADSPLHF
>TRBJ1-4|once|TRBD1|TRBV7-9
TGTGCCAGCAGCTTACGACAGGGAACCGTCTTT
CASSLRQGTVF
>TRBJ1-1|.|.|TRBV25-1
TGTGCCAGCAGTCGGACACCCCACGGGGGACAGAACACTGAAGCTTTCTTT
CASSRTPHGGQNTEAFF
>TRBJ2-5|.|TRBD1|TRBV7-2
TGTGCCAGCAGCTTAGAGGGGACAGGCAGGGGGGAGACCCAGTACTTC
CASSLEGTGRGETQYF
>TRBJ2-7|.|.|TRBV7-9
TGCGCCAGCAGCCAAAACTGGCAGGGTGTCTACGAGCAGTACTTC
CASSQNWQGVYEQYF
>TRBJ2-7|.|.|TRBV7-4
TGTGCCAGCAGCTACTCCTTACAGGGGAGGGAGCAGTACTTC
CASSYSLQGREQYF
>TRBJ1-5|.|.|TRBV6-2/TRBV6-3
TGTGCCAGCGCCGACCCCCGCCAGCCCCAGCATTTT
CASADPRQPQHF
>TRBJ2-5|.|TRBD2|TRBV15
TGTGCCACCAGCAGAGAGGGGGGGAAAGAGACCCAGTACTTC
CATSREGGKETQYF
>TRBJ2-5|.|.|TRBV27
TGTGCCAGCCTCCCCACCCCAGGGCAGCAAGAGACCCAGTACTTC
CASLPTPGQQETQYF
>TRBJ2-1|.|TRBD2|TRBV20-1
TGCAGTGCTAGAGATGGGACTAGCTACAATGAGCAGTTCTTC
CSARDGTSYNEQFF
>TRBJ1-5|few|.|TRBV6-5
TGTGCCAGCAGTGTAGGGGAGATGGAGCAGCCCCAGCATTTT
CASSVGEMEQPQHF
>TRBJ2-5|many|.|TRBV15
TGTGCCACCAGCAGAGAGGGAGAGACCCAGTACTTC
CATSREGETQYF
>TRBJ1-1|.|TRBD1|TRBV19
TGTGCCAGTAGCCCAAGGGACAGGGAGAACACTGAAGCTTTCTTT
CASSPRDRENTEAFF
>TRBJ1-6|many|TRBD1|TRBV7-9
TGTGCCAGCAGTCCGCAGGGGGCTCGTTCACCCCTCCACTTT
CASSPQGARSPLHF
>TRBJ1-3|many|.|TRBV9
TGTGCCAGCAGCGTGGAGGGGTACAGAAACACCATATATTTT
CASSVEGYRNTIYF
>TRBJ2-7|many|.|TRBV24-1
TGTGCCACCAGTGATTATGGGGCAAAATCTCTGCAGTACTTC
CATSDYGAKSLQYF
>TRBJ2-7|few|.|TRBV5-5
TGTGCCAGCAGCTTGCTTCTAGCCGGTCCCTACGAGCAGTACTTC
CASSLLLAGPYEQYF
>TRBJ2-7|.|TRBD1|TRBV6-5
TGTGCCAGCAGTAACATAGAATCCGGGACAGGGGACAACGAGCAGTACTTC
CASSNIESGTGDNEQYF
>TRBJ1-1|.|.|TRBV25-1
TGTGCCAGCAGCCCCAGGACAGAACCGAACACTGAAGCTTTCTTT
CASSPRTEPNTEAFF
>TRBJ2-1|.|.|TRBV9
TGTGCCAGCAGCCCAGGGGGGGTGGGAAACAATGAGCAGTTCTTC
CASSPGGVGNNEQFF
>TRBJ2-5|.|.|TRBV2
TGTGCCAGCTCACCACCGAATCCAGGGCGGGAGACCCAGTACTTC
CASSPPNPGRETQYF
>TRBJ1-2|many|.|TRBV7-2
TGTGCCAGCAGCTTCCGGACCGGAGCTGGCTACACCTTC
CASSFRTGAGYTF
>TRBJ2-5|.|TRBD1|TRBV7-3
TGTGCCAGCAGCTTTAATCGTAGGGGGACAGGGAGCACAGATACGCAGTACTTC
CASSFNRRGTGSTDTQYF
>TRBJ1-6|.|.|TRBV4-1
TGCGCCAGCAGCCCATACCCTATTCGGCGGGCCAGACTCTATAATTCACCCCCCCACTTT
CASSPYPIRRARLYNSPPHF
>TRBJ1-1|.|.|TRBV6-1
TGTGCCAGCAGTGAGATGGGTGAAGCTTTCTTT
CASSEMGEAFF
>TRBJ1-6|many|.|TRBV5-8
TGTGCCAGCAGCTTGGAACGGAATAATTCACCCCTCCACTTT
CASSLERNNSPLHF
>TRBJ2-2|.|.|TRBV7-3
TGTGCCAGCAGCTTAGCTGGACAGCCGAACACCGGGGAGCTGTTTTTT
CASSLAGQPNTGELFF
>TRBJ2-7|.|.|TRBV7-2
TGTGCCAGCAGCCTACACCGTAGCGAGTCCTACGAGCAGTACTTC
CASSLHRSESYEQYF
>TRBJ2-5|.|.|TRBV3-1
TGTGCCAGCAGCCAAGATTTCGCTACACTAGGATCGGGGGAGACCCAGTACTTC
CASSQDFATLGSGETQYF
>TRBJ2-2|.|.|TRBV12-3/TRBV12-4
TGTGCCAGCACCCCCAAGGGCTGGGGTCTAAGCACCGGGGAGCTGTTTTTT
CASTPKGWGLSTGELFF
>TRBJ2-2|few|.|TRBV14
TGTGCCAGCAGCCAAGTAGGTCGGCGGGGATCGACCGGGGAGCTGTTTTTT
CASSQVGRRGSTGELFF
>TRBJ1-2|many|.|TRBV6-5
TGTGCCAGCAGTAGCCCAGACACCGGGTTTCTTGGCTACACCTTC
CASSSPDTGFLGYTF
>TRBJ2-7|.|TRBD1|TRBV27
TGTGCCAGCAGCGAGACAGGGCTAAAAAACTACGAGCAGTACTTC
CASSETGLKNYEQYF
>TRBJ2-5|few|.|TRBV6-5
TGTGCCAGCAGTTACTCGTTTGGGTTAGAAGAGACCCAGTACTTC
CASSYSFGLEETQYF
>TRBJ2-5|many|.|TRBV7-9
TGTGCCAGCAGCTTAGTAGGTGGGACGGAGCGTAAACAAGAGACCCAGTACTTC
CASSLVGGTERKQETQYF
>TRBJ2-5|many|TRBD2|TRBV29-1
TGCAGCGTTGTGTCTGGCGCGGGGGGTGGGATGGAGACCCAGTACTTC
CSVVSGAGGGMETQYF
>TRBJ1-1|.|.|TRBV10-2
TGTGCCAGCAGCCGCACCGGGAACCTCCTAAACACTGAAGCTTTCTTT
CASSRTGNLLNTEAFF
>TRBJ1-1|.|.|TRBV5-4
TGTGCCAGCAGCTTTGATGTCCGGGCCGACGCTTTCTTT
CASSFDVRADAFF
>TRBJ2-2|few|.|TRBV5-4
TGTGCCAGCAGTTACTCGCCTTACGAGCTGTTTTTT
CASSYSPYELFF
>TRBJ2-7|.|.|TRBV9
TGTGCCAGCAGCGACCGCCGGGATCACGAGCAGTACTTC
CASSDRRDHEQYF
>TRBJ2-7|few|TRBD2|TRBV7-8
TGTGCCAGCAGCTTAGTTCAGGTAGCGGGGGATATCTACGAGCAGTACTTC
CASSLVQVAGDIYEQYF
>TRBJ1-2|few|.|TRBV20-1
TGCAGTGCCGTGACGACGATTGGCTACACCTTC
CSAVTTIGYTF
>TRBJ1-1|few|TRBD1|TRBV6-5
TGTGCCAGCAGTTTGATACAGGGGATGGCTGAAGCTTTCTTT
CASSLIQGMAEAFF
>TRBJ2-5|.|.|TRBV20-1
TGCAGTGCTGCGGACGGGAACCAAGAGACCCAGTACTTC
CSAADGNQETQYF
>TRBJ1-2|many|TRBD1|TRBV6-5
TGTGCCAGCAGCCAAACAGGGGGCGACTACACCTTC
CASSQTGGDYTF
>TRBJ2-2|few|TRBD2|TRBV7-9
TGTGCCAGCAGCTTGACTAGCGGGAGTACCGGGGAGCTGTTTTTT
CASSLTSGSTGELFF
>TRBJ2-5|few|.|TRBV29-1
TGCAGCGTTGAAGATCGGGGAATGTTTCAGGAGACCCAGTACTTC
CSVEDRGMFQETQYF
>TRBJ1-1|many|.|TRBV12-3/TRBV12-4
TGTGCCAGCAAGGAGGAGCGGGCTATGAACACTGAAGCTTTCTTT
CASKEERAMNTEAFF
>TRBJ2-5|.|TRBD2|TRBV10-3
TGTGCCATCAGGGAGTTAGGGCTAGCGGGAGAGACCCAGTACTTC
CAIRELGLAGETQYF
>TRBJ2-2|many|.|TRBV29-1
TGCAGCGTTGCGGGGCACACCGGGGAGCTGTTTTTT
CSVAGHTGELFF
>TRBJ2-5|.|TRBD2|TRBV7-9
TGTGCCAGCAGCTCTGCGACTAGCGGGAAGACCCAGTACTTC
CASSSATSGKTQYF
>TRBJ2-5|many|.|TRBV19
TGTGCCAGTAAGGTCGGGAGCGTGTCGCAGACCCAGTACTTC
CASKVGSVSQTQYF
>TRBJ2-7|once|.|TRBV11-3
TGTGCCAGCAGCCCCGACGGTTCCGAGCAGTACTTC
CASSPDGSEQYF
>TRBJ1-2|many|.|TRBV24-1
TGTGCCACCAGTGAACCCTCGGGGGACGAGAACTATGGCTACACCTTC
CATSEPSGDENYGYTF